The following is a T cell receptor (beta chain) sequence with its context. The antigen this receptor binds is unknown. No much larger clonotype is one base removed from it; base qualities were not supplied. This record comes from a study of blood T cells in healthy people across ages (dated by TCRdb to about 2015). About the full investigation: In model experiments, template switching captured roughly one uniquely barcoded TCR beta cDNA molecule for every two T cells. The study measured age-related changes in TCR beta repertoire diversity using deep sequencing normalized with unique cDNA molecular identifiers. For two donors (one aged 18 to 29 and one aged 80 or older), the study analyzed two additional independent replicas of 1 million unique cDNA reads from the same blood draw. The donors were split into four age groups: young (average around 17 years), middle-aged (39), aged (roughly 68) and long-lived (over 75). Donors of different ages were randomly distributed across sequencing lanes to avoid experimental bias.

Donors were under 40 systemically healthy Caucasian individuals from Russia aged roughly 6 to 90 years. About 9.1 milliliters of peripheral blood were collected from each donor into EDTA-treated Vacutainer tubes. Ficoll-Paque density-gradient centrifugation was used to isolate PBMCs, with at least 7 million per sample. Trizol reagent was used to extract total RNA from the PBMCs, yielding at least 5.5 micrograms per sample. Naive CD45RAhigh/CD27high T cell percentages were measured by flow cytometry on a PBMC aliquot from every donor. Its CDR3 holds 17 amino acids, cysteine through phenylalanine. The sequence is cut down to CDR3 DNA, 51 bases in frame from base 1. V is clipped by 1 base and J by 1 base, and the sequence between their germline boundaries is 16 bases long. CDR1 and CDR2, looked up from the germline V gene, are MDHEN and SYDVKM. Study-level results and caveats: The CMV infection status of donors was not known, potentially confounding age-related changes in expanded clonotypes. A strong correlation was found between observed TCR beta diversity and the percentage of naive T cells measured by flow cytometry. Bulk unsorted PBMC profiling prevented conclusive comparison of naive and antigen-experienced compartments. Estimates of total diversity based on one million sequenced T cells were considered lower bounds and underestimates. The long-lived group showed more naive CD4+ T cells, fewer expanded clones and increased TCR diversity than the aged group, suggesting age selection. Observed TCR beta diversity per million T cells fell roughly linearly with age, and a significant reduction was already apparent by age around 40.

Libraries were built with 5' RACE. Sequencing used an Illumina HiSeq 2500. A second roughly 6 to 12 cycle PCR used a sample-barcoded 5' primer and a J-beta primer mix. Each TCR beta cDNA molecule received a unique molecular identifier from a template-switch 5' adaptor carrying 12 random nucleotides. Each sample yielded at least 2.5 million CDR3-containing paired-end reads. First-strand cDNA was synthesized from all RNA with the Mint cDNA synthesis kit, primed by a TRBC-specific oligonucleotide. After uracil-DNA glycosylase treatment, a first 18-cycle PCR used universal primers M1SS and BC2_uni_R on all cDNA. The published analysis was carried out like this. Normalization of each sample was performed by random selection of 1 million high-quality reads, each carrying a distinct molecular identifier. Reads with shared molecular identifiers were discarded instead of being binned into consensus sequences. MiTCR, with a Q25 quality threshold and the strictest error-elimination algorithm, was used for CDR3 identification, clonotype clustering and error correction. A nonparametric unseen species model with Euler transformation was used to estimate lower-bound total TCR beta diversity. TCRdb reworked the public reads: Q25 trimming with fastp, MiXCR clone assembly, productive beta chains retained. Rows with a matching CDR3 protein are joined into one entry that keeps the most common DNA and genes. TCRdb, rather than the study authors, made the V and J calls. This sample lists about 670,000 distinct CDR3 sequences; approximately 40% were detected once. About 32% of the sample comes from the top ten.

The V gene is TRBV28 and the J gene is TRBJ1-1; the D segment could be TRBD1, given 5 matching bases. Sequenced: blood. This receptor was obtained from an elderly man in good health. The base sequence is TGTGCCAGCAGTTTATTGGGCAGGGTATCCCAGAACACTGAAGCTTTCTTT. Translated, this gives CASSLLGRVSQNTEAFF.